This T cell receptor beta chain was identified during a study of radiation and T cells in renal cell carcinoma. General study points: In blood, top tumor clones expanded by 2 weeks, shrinking by 4. No pretreatment tumor biopsies were available for baseline clonotypes.

As for time point: blood 2 weeks post-SBRT. Treatment given: 15 Gy SBRT to primary tumor, nephrectomy 4 weeks later. Radiation-treated patients gave blood at baseline, week 2 and week 4. Clear cell pathology was present in this patient's renal cell carcinoma. The germline V gene has CDR1 MGHDK and CDR2 SYGVNS. The CDR3 is 14 amino acids. Deletions cut 3 bases from V and 3 bases from J, with 12 bases between. TCRdb keeps only in-frame clones here, not all; method: immunoSEQ multiplex PCR. The table has about 130,000 clones, roughly four fifths seen once. About this clone itself: Its antigen is still unknown.

The source material was blood, sampled from a patient whose treatment included radiotherapy and nephrectomy. The receptor comes from a woman aged 55-75 years with renal cell carcinoma. The V and J genes are TRBV25-1 and TRBJ2-7; a possible D gene is TRBD1 (6 bases). CDR3 in DNA: TGTGCCAGCAGTGACCCGCGGACAGACTACGAGCAGTACTTC. It yields the protein CASSDPRTDYEQYF.